This T cell receptor beta chain was observed in a study of T-cell reconstitution after alpha-beta-depleted transplantation in children. Study results and limitations: Surviving thymic progenitors and recipient T cells were the source of high TCRbeta diversity at day 60 in some patients. Hyperexpanded clones declined; after one year, newly produced T cells mostly supplied diversity.

Using unique molecular identifiers, the investigators prepared the TCRbeta library. TCRdb reprocessed the PCR reads with MiXCR, giving one entry per CDR3 protein. In the table there are 400,000 to 550,000 distinct CDR3 sequences, approximately 10% of which are singletons. J lost 5 bases, V lost 6 bases, and 12 bases had no gene match. The CDR3 consists of 14 residues. Germline V CDR1 and CDR2: SQVTM, ANQGSEA. For this clonotype: Its antigen is not identified.

The sequence derives from a child aged 2 to 10 with inherited bone marrow failure, due to receive a stem cell transplant. Material: PBMCs, obtained before TCRalphabeta/CD19-depleted stem cell transplant. The chain links TRBV29-1 to TRBJ2-7; 8 nucleotides agree with TRBD1. This CDR3 reads CSVGTRTGPNEQYF. The CDR3 bases are TGCAGCGTGGGAACTAGGACAGGGCCAAACGAGCAGTACTTC.